The rows below give T cell receptor beta chains drawn from one sample of a study of cytomegalovirus exposure and HLA in healthy donors. TCRdb's copy holds only in-frame clones and misses some; the assay was immunoSEQ multiplex PCR. The sample comprises 75,000 to 95,000 clones, 84% of which are singletons, and around 5.2% rests with the top ten. Sequencing used PBMCs. The receptors derive from a woman aged 18 to 35 in good health and CMV-seropositive. CDR3s include the opening cysteine and the closing phenylalanine or tryptophan. The order of the fields is V gene, J gene, D gene, clone size, CDR3 DNA, CDR3 protein. D genes are given only for firm matches. A clone size is listed for some rows: how often the clone was seen (once, few, many), or a class if it is expanded.

>TRBV5-1|TRBJ1-4|.|.
TGCGCCAGCAGCTTGGGTGGCGCGGATGATGAAAAACTGTTTTTT
CASSLGGADDEKLFF
>TRBV6-6|TRBJ1-1|.|.
TGTGCCAGCAGTCGTTGGACAGAGAACACTGAAGCTTTCTTT
CASSRWTENTEAFF
>TRBV29-1|TRBJ2-7|TRBD1|.
TGCAGCGTTGTGGGGGGACAGGGGAAACGCTACGAGCAGTACTTC
CSVVGGQGKRYEQYF
>TRBV9|TRBJ2-3|TRBD1|.
TGTGCCAGCAGCGTAGAGAACAGGGGCGGTACAGATACGCAGTATTTT
CASSVENRGGTDTQYF
>TRBV5-1|TRBJ2-2|TRBD1|.
TGCGCCAGCAGCCCCCGGTTATGGGACAGGGAACTACTCAACACCGGGGAGCTGTTTTTT
CASSPRLWDRELLNTGELFF
>TRBV6-5|TRBJ1-1|TRBD1|once
TGTGCCAGCAGCCCCGGACAGGGGTTCACTGAAGCTTTCTTT
CASSPGQGFTEAFF
>TRBV2|TRBJ2-1|.|.
TGTGCCAGCACCGAACAGTATGGGTCCTACAATGAGCAGTTCTTC
CASTEQYGSYNEQFF
>TRBV6-5|TRBJ2-2|.|few
TGTGCCAGCAGTTTCGAGGGATTGGAGCTGTTTTTT
CASSFEGLELFF
>TRBV6-6|TRBJ1-4|.|few
TGTGCCAGCAGTCAAACAGCATCAACTAATGAAAAACTGTTTTTT
CASSQTASTNEKLFF
>TRBV2|TRBJ1-1|.|few
TGTGCCAGCAGTGTTCAAAACTTGAACACTGAAGCTTTCTTT
CASSVQNLNTEAFF
>TRBV7-9|TRBJ2-5|.|.
TGTGCCAGCAGCTCCAATTCGGGGTTTGGGACCCAGTACTTC
CASSSNSGFGTQYF
>TRBV29-1|TRBJ1-1|TRBD1|.
TGCAGCGTTGGCACCGGGACAGGGGACACTGAAGCTTTCTTT
CSVGTGTGDTEAFF
>TRBV5-1|TRBJ1-1|.|.
TGCGCCAGCAGCTTGAATGGCGCAGGGAGGACTGAAGCTTTCTTT
CASSLNGAGRTEAFF